This T cell receptor (beta chain) emerged from a study of cytomegalovirus exposure and HLA in healthy donors. Regarding the study as a whole: A later analysis, which compared TCR beta chains of equal frequency, found the HLA-associated ones more clonally expanded. Prediction of most subjects' HLA-A and HLA-B alleles by TCR beta sequences was reportedly accurate. Sequencing artifact likely explains a cluster of highly shared sequence variants.

This PCR relied on a set of 60 Vbeta primers and 13 Jbeta primers. Only in-frame clones appear in the TCRdb table, and some are missing; sequencing was by immunoSEQ multiplex PCR. The data show around 30,000 clones, with around two fifths seen just once and just under 2% held by the top ten. As regards this clone: Its matching antigen is unknown.

Trimming removed 4 bases from V and 0 bases from J, with 10 bases in between. The V gene's germline CDR1 is SQVTM and CDR2 ANQGSEA. This CDR3 spans 14 amino acids. This receptor was taken from a woman in her forties or fifties in good health and CMV-seronegative. The sample comprised PBMCs. The chain combines TRBV29-1 with TRBJ2-4, with D maybe TRBD1 (5 bases). The CDR3 is CSVVDSLAKNIQYF. The CDR3 nucleotides read TGCAGCGTTGTTGACAGCTTAGCCAAAAACATTCAGTACTTC.